The 30 T cell receptor beta chains given below trace back to one sample, sequenced in a study of regulatory T cells in long-lasting Graves disease. Time point meaning: persistent/refractory GD, antithyroid drugs over 5 years with positive TRAb. RNA isolated from PBMCs was used to make the TCR library. Construction of TCR beta libraries relied on iRepertoire HTBI primers and on Arm-PCR targeting CDR3 regions. TCRdb re-derived calls from the multiplex PCR reads in MiXCR, one entry per CDR3 protein. The sample lists roughly 400,000 distinct CDR3 sequences, over 20% occurring once. Source: peripheral blood mononuclear cells (PBMCs), taken when the disease was refractory, from a patient treated with antithyroid drugs. The receptors originated from a female donor with Graves disease.

This clonotype was counted between two and nine times. A much more abundant neighbour one base away suggests this may be a read error. The chain couples TRBV29-1 to TRBJ2-5; possible D gene TRBD1, 6 bases. The ends were cut back, 8 bases at V and 3 bases at J, with 22 bases in the middle. The CDR3 has 15 amino acids. Per the germline V gene, CDR1 is SQVTM and CDR2 is ANQGSEA. This CDR3 is CSWEFTGMGEETQYF. The CDR3 DNA reads TGCAGCTGGGAGTTTACAGGGATGGGGGAAGAGACCCAGTACTTC.

The rearrangement links TRBV29-1 to TRBJ2-1; D is undetermined. Germline V gene lookup returns CDR1 SQVTM and CDR2 ANQGSEA. The ends were cut back, 4 bases at V and 0 bases at J, with 13 bases in the middle. The CDR3 length is 15 residues. This chain's CDR3 is CSVGFVRSSYNEQFF. DNA of the CDR3: TGCAGCGTTGGGTTTGTGCGCAGCTCCTACAATGAGCAGTTCTTC.

The V and J genes are TRBV7-9 and TRBJ1-4; TRBD1 might be the D (5 bases). The CDR3 contains 15 residues. Germline V CDR1 and CDR2: SEHNR, FQNEAQ (reference sequence). V lost 1 base, J lost 5 bases, and 11 bases lay in between. The CDR3 bases are TGTGCCAGCAGCTTAGTTTCGCAGGGAAATGAAAAACTGTTTTTT. Encoded protein: CASSLVSQGNEKLFF.

The rearrangement joins TRBV6-2 or TRBV6-3 to TRBJ2-1, with 10 positions matching TRBD1. V lost 7 bases to trimming and J lost 1 base; unmatched junction nucleotides: 1. CDR1 MNHEY and CDR2 SVGEGT come from the germline V gene. The CDR3 contains 14 residues. The CDR3 spells CASTGQGSYNEQFF. DNA of the CDR3: TGTGCCAGCACGGGACAGGGGTCCTACAATGAGCAGTTCTTC.

This clonotype was detected once. The J gene is TRBJ2-7, the V gene TRBV27; 12 bases agree with TRBD2. Germline V CDR1 and CDR2: MNHEY, SMNVEV (reference sequence). The CDR3 contains 18 residues. The V segment lost 6 bases and the J segment 0 bases; nucleotides outside the gene matches: 12. CDR3 amino acids: CASRAVVLAGGASYEQYF. The CDR3 bases are TGTGCCAGCAGGGCGGTGGTCCTAGCGGGAGGGGCCTCCTACGAGCAGTACTTC.

Ten or more counts support this clonotype. The gene calls are TRBV5-1 and TRBJ2-1; D gene uncertain. Trimming removed 2 bases from V and 7 bases from J, with 19 bases in between. The CDR3 spans 16 residues. The germline V gene has CDR1 SGHRS and CDR2 YFSETQ. DNA for the CDR3: TGCGCCAGCAGCTTAATGGTAGCTCCAGGCGGTAATGAGCAGTTCTTC. It is translated as CASSLMVAPGGNEQFF.

This clonotype was seen many times. The CDR3 spells CAWSAGSVGGPNEKLFF. CDR3 coding DNA: TGTGCCTGGAGTGCCGGCTCTGTGGGGGGTCCTAATGAAAAACTGTTTTTT. The chain carries TRBV30 and TRBJ1-4; TRBD1 might be the D (5 bases). Germline V gene data show CDR1 as GTSNPN and CDR2 as SVGIG (reference sequence). V lost 1 base to trimming and J lost 3 bases, with 18 bases between them. This CDR3 spans 17 amino acids.

This clonotype has at least ten counts. V is TRBV28 and J is TRBJ1-2; 8 bases align to TRBD1. The CDR3 contains 14 residues. Germline trimming cut 5 bases from V and 4 bases from J; bases unmatched to any gene: 6. Looked up from germline, CDR1 is MDHEN and CDR2 is SYDVKM. The CDR3 here is CASSAITGGYGYTF. In DNA, the CDR3 is TGTGCCAGCAGTGCGATTACAGGGGGCTATGGCTACACCTTC.

V usage is TRBV20-1 and J usage is TRBJ2-3; 7 nucleotides match TRBD2. The CDR3 extends over 13 amino acids. V lost 6 bases, J lost 2 bases, and 5 bases stayed unmatched. Germline CDR1 and CDR2: DFQATT and SNEGSKA (reference sequence). CDR3 region: CSAPAGVTDTQYF. The CDR3 DNA follows: TGCAGTGCCCCTGCGGGAGTCACAGATACGCAGTATTTT.

This clonotype came up a few times. The conserved phenylalanine or tryptophan is not found at the CDR3 terminus, so this likely reflects a read error. The CDR3 region is CASSENSDYGYTL. The CDR3 region has the DNA TGTGCCAGCAGTGAAAACAGCGACTATGGCTACACCCTC. V gene TRBV2 combines with J gene TRBJ1-2, with D hard to call. The CDR3 has 13 amino acids. CDR1 and CDR2 from the germline V gene are SNHLY and FYNNEI. V lost 2 bases and J lost 3, with 7 bases in between.

This sequence joins TRBV13 and TRBJ1-4; no definite D call. Looked up from germline, CDR1 is PRHDT and CDR2 is FYEKMQ (reference sequence). Trimming stripped 5 bases from V and 4 bases from J, with 8 bases between. The CDR3 runs to 13 residues. Here the CDR3 DNA reads TGTGCCAGCAGCCCAGAGGGTAATGAAAAACTGTTTTTT. It encodes CASSPEGNEKLFF.

This clonotype came up a few times. The rearrangement joins TRBV5-8 to TRBJ1-4; D gene ambiguous. V gave up 1 base and J gave up 5 bases, with 12 bases separating them. The CDR3 runs 15 residues. Germline CDR1 reads SGHTS; CDR2 reads YDEGEE. In DNA, the CDR3 is TGTGCCAGCAGCTTGCCAGGTTTTCTAAATGAAAAACTGTTTTTT. Translation gives CASSLPGFLNEKLFF.

This clonotype came up many times. This chain links TRBV27 with TRBJ1-5; 7 positions agree with TRBD1. Trimming removed 5 bases from V and 2 bases from J; junction bases left unmatched: 6. This CDR3 is built from 15 residues. Germline CDR1 and CDR2: MNHEY and SMNVEV (reference sequence). This CDR3 reads CASSPGGSRNQPQHF. The CDR3 region has the DNA TGTGCCAGCAGTCCAGGGGGTAGTCGCAATCAGCCCCAGCATTTT.

The chain employs TRBV19 and TRBJ1-1, with D maybe TRBD1 (5 bases). The CDR3 spans 15 residues. CDR1 and CDR2 (germline): LNHDA, SQIVND (reference sequence). With 10 bases removed from V and 1 base from J, the gap between germline ends came to 19 bases. The DNA of the CDR3 is TGTGCCACCTCTCCTTTGGGGCTTAAGAACACTGAAGCTTTCTTT. It is translated as CATSPLGLKNTEAFF.

This clonotype was recorded many times. The V call is TRBV6-2 or TRBV6-3, the J call TRBJ1-5, with D perhaps TRBD1 (5 bases). CDR1 MNHEY and CDR2 SVGEGT come from the germline V gene. The CDR3 runs 15 residues. V lost 9 bases to trimming and J lost 5 bases, with 20 bases between them. The CDR3 nucleotides read TGTGCCAGTAAAACCGGGACGGGGCTTTATCAGCCCCAGCATTTT. It yields the protein CASKTGTGLYQPQHF.

In this sample, this clonotype turned up a few times. V and J are TRBV20-1 and TRBJ1-5; 8 nucleotides line up with TRBD1. Trimming cost V 7 bases and J 3 bases; bases outside gene matches: 8. Germline CDR1 DFQATT, CDR2 SNEGSKA (reference sequence). The CDR3 covers 14 residues. The CDR3 sequence: CSVPDRADNQPQHF. In DNA, the CDR3 is TGCAGTGTTCCGGACAGGGCGGACAATCAGCCCCAGCATTTT.

This clonotype was recorded a few times. The chain employs TRBV5-1 and TRBJ1-1; a possible D gene is TRBD1 (5 bases). The CDR3 covers 14 residues. In germline, CDR1 is SGHRS, CDR2 YFSETQ. V lost 4 bases and J lost 1, with 11 bases in between. As DNA, the CDR3 is TGCGCCAGCAGCGAGGGACGTACGAACACTGAAGCTTTCTTT. Protein sequence: CASSEGRTNTEAFF.

The chain recombines TRBV3-1 with TRBJ2-1; 9 bases line up with TRBD2. This CDR3 spans 14 amino acids. V shed 4 bases, J shed 9 bases, and the junction held 7 bases outside the gene matches. In germline, CDR1 is LGHDT, CDR2 YNNKEL (reference sequence). The CDR3 loop is CASSPVSGSSEQFF. The CDR3 DNA follows: TGTGCCAGCAGCCCCGTTAGCGGGAGTTCTGAGCAGTTCTTC.

This clonotype was recorded once. This chain connects TRBV28 to TRBJ2-1; 12 bases align to TRBD2. This CDR3 has 14 amino acids. V lost 11 bases and J lost 8; bases outside the gene matches: 10. Germline lookup yields CDR1 MDHEN and CDR2 SYDVKM. CDR3 sequence (DNA): TGTGCCTGCTCCGGGACTAGCGGGCCCGATGAGCAGTTCTTC. Translating it yields CACSGTSGPDEQFF.

This clonotype showed up many times. This chain uses TRBV28 with TRBJ1-4, with D perhaps TRBD1 (5 bases). Germline lookup yields CDR1 MDHEN and CDR2 SYDVKM. Between the trimmed V and J ends, which lost 2 bases and 7 bases, there was a span of 14 bases. The CDR3 contains 15 residues. Here the CDR3 DNA reads TGTGCCAGCAGTTTACCCCAGGGCTCACGTGAAAAACTGTTTTTT. As protein: CASSLPQGSREKLFF.

This clonotype was seen at least ten times. The chain uses TRBV7-8 and TRBJ2-5; the match to TRBD2 covers 10 bases. Germline-derived CDR1 and CDR2 are SGHVS and FQNEAQ. After removal of 7 bases from V and 4 bases from J, the junction contained 9 bases not matched to a gene. The length of the CDR3 is 15 residues. This CDR3 reads CASIRLAGVAETQYF. CDR3 nucleotide sequence: TGTGCCAGCATCCGGCTAGCGGGAGTTGCAGAGACCCAGTACTTC.

This clonotype has more than one count but fewer than ten. The chain employs TRBV4-2 and TRBJ2-7; perhaps TRBD1 as D (6 bases). Germline V lookup: CDR1 LGHNA, CDR2 YNFKEQ. Trimming stripped 0 bases from V and 0 bases from J, with 12 bases between. CDR3 size: 16 residues. The CDR3 loop reads CASSQELGQSSYEQYF. CDR3 in DNA: TGTGCCAGCAGCCAAGAACTAGGACAGAGCTCCTACGAGCAGTACTTC.

CDR3 protein: CASSLAGGHGELFF. In DNA, the CDR3 is TGTGCCAGCAGCCTAGCGGGAGGACACGGGGAGCTGTTTTTT. The chain links TRBV6-1 to TRBJ2-2; 11 bases are a match to TRBD2. The CDR3 is 14 amino acids. V gave up 6 bases and J gave up 7 bases; unmatched junction bases: 4. The germline CDR1 and CDR2 sequences are MNHNS and SASEGT.

This clonotype was counted only a few times. The V call is TRBV30, the J call TRBJ1-2, with D perhaps matching TRBD1 (6 bases). The CDR3 runs to 13 residues. The germline V gene has CDR1 GTSNPN and CDR2 SVGIG (reference sequence). The ends were cut back, 1 base at V and 4 bases at J, with 10 bases in the middle. This CDR3 reads CAWSAGGIYGYTF. The CDR3 DNA follows: TGTGCCTGGAGTGCTGGGGGCATCTATGGCTACACCTTC. Drawing the rest from reference TRBV30 and TRBJ1-2, the complete variable domain is SQTIHQWPATLVQPVGSPLSLECTVEGTSNPNLYWYRQAAGRGLQLLFYSVGIGQISSEVPQNLSASRPQDRQFILSSKKLLLSDSGFYLCAWSAGGIYGYTFGSGTRLTVV.

This clonotype was observed a few times. The chain joins TRBV7-8 to TRBJ1-2; 12 positions match TRBD1. The CDR3 loop spans 15 amino acids. J gave up 4 bases and V 4 bases, and 4 bases lay outside the gene matches. Per the germline V gene, CDR1 is SGHVS and CDR2 is FQNEAQ. Here the CDR3 reads CASSSGTGGVYGYTF. DNA of the CDR3: TGTGCCAGCAGCTCCGGGACAGGGGGCGTCTATGGCTACACCTTC.

The chain joins TRBV7-3 to TRBJ2-3; the D gene is possibly TRBD1 (5 bases). This CDR3 has 14 amino acids. V was trimmed by 6 bases and J by 1 base, leaving 11 bases between them. CDR1 and CDR2 (germline): SGHTA, FQGTGA. The CDR3 protein is CASSKLGGTDTQYF. In nucleotides, the CDR3 is TGTGCCAGCAGTAAGTTAGGGGGCACAGATACGCAGTATTTT.

This clonotype has only one observation. A read error may be the cause here, since a much bigger clone is one base away. DNA for the CDR3: TGTGCCACCGAACACAGACAGGGGAACACTGAAGCTTTCTTT. Protein: CATEHRQGNTEAFF. The V and J genes are TRBV24-1 and TRBJ1-1; 7 bases map to TRBD1. The J segment lost 1 base and the V segment lost 9 bases, leaving 7 bases of the junction unmatched. Looked up from germline, CDR1 is KGHDR and CDR2 is SFDVKD. This CDR3 comprises 14 residues.

This clonotype was counted a few times. A read error may explain this, as a much larger clone is one base away. This chain uses TRBV6-2 or TRBV6-3 with TRBJ2-7; 9 bases match TRBD2. Germline-derived CDR1 and CDR2 are MNHEY and SVGEGT. The junction had 4 bases not matched to a gene; V was cut back by 4 bases and J by 3 bases. The CDR3 is 14 residues long. The CDR3 DNA sequence: TGTGCCAGCAGTTTTAGGACTAGCGACTACGAGCAGTACTTC. Translation: CASSFRTSDYEQYF.

This chain links TRBV4-1 with TRBJ2-2; 7 bases are a match to TRBD1. V trimming: 5 bases; J trimming: 5 bases; junction bases outside the gene matches: 5. Germline values: CDR1 MGHRA, CDR2 YSYEKL. This CDR3 is 14 amino acids long. CDR3 sequence reads: CASSKGQITGELFF. The CDR3 bases are TGCGCCAGCAGCAAGGGACAGATAACCGGGGAGCTGTTTTTT.

In this sample, this clonotype turned up many times. The V and J genes are TRBV30 and TRBJ2-7; 11 bases align to TRBD2. The CDR3 extends over 14 amino acids. V was pared by 4 bases and J by 5 bases, with 7 bases of the junction left unmatched. Germline loops: CDR1 GTSNPN, CDR2 SVGIG (reference sequence). This CDR3 is CAWNPGTSGHEQYF. The CDR3 nucleotides read TGTGCCTGGAACCCGGGGACTAGCGGCCACGAGCAGTACTTC.